Here is one TCR beta chain with its context. Its antigen is not known. V lost 2 bases and J 10 bases, leaving 15 bases between the germline ends. Germline-derived CDR1 and CDR2 are SEHNR and FQNEAQ (reference sequence). The CDR3 has 14 residues. This specimen comes from a study of T cell responses to AZD1222 COVID-19 vaccine. Clones were read by immunoSEQ multiplex PCR, and TCRdb kept only the in-frame ones, dropping some. Of 80,000 or so clones in the sample, 80% to 95% were seen once. Overall study findings and caveats: The donor group comprised mostly white British people and more females; the analysis possibly underestimated clonal diversity. Sampling that yielded the repertoires occurred only after the peak T cell response.

This receptor was obtained from an adult in good health. The V call is TRBV7-9, the J call TRBJ2-1; tentatively, D is TRBD2 (6 bases). The sample in question was peripheral blood, obtained on day 0 of MenACWY control vaccination. The CDR3 spells CASSLLIVGGEQFF. CDR3 sequence (DNA): TGTGCCAGCAGCTTACTGATAGTCGGGGGAGAGCAGTTCTTC.